The clone carrying this T cell receptor beta chain was counted once. As yet, its antigen is unknown. This entry is derived from a study of shared clonotypes between healthy human individuals. The CDR3 is made up of 17 amino acids. Looked up from germline, CDR1 is MDHEN and CDR2 is SYDVKM. V lost 4 bases and J 7 bases, leaving 23 bases between the germline ends. Sequencing was performed with immunoSEQ multiplex PCR; in TCRdb, only in-frame clones are kept and a portion is missing. The sample carries some 2.3 million clones, over 90% recorded once. Study-wide results and limits: Memory subsets generally showed lower estimated richness than naive subsets.

The specimen sequenced was naive CD4+ T cells from PBMCs. Regarding subset: CD45RA+ positively selected. This chain uses TRBV28 with TRBJ2-1; D uncertain. This clonotype originated in a man between 18 and 29 years old in good health. Some clones in this sample may be carry-over from other donors' samples. CDR3 sequence reads: CASSSPLMTGLDNEQFF. CDR3 sequence (DNA): TGTGCCAGCAGTTCTCCTTTGATGACTGGGCTGGATAATGAGCAGTTCTTC. The full variable domain, its missing parts supplied by reference TRBV28 and TRBJ2-1, is DVKVTQSSRYLVKRTGEKVFLECVQDMDHENMFWYRQDPGLGLRLIYFSYDVKMKEKGDIPEGYSVSREKKERFSLILESASTNQTSMYLCASSSPLMTGLDNEQFFGPGTRLTVL.